The entry below describes one TCR beta chain. Its antigen is currently unknown. This specimen belongs to a study of T cells in Graves' hyperthyroidism and ophthalmopathy. Findings of the study overall: Blood also held most thyroid clonotypes expanded beyond 0.001. The authors' 13 V-J model separated ophthalmopathy from stable hyperthyroidism.

V was pared by 2 bases and J by 6 bases, with 13 bases between. The CDR3 is 15 amino acids. Germline V CDR1 and CDR2: SGHTA, FQGTGA. Researchers barred patients who had uncontrolled infection, other autoimmune disease, pregnancy or lactation. Out of roughly 9.1 ml of fresh peripheral blood came the PBMCs. TCR beta CDR3 sequences were amplified from RNA transcripts. The primer set for the first-round RT-PCR of the TCR CDR3 was HTBI. Via MiXCR, TCRdb re-called the multiplex PCR reads, giving one row per CDR3 protein. The table shows about 740,000 distinct CDR3 sequences, with 14% occurring only once. The specimen was blood. This TCR was sampled from a woman in her late teens or twenties with Graves' hyperthyroidism. The gene calls are TRBV7-3 and TRBJ2-2; D is possibly TRBD2 (7 bases). CDR3 in amino acids: CASSLDAGAAGELFF. The CDR3 DNA follows: TGTGCCAGCAGCTTAGATGCGGGGGCGGCCGGGGAGCTGTTTTTT.